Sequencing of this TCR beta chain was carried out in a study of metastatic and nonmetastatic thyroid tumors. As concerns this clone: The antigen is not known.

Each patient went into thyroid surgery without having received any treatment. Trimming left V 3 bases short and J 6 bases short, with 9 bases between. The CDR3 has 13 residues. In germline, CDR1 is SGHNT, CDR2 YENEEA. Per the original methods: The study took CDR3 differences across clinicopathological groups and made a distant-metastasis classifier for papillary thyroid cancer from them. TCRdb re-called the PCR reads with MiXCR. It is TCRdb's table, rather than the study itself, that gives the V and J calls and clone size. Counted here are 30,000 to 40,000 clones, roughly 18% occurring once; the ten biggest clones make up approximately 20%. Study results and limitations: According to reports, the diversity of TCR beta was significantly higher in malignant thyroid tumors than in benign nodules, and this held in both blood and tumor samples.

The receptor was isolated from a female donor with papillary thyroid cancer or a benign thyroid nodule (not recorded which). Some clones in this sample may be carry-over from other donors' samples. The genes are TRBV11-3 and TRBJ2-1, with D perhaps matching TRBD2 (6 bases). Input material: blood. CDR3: CASSFSGPNEQFF. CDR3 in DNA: TGTGCCAGCAGCTTTAGCGGACCCAATGAGCAGTTCTTC.